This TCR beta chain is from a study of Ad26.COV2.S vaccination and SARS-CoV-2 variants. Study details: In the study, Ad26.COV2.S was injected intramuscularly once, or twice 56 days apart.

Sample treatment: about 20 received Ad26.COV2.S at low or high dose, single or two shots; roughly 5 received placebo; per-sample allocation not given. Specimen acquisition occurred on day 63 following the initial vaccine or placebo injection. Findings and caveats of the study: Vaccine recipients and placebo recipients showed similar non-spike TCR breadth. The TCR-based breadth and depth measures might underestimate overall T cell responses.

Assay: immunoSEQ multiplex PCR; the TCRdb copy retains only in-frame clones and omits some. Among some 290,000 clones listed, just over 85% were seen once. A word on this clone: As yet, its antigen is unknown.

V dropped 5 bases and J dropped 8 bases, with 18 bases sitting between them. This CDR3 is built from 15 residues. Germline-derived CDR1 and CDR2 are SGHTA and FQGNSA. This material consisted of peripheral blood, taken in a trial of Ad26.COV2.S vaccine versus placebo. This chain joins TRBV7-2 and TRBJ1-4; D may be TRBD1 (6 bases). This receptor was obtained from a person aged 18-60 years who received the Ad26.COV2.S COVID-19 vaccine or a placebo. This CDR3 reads CASSNSHRVEEKLFF. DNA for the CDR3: TGTGCCAGCAGCAACTCGCACAGGGTGGAGGAAAAACTGTTTTTT. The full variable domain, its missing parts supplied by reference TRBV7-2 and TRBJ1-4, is GAGVSQSPSNKVTEKGKDVELRCDPISGHTALYWYRQSLGQGLEFLIYFQGNSAPDKSGLPSDRFSAERTGGSVSTLTIQRTQQEDSAVYLCASSNSHRVEEKLFFGSGTQLSVL.